These 5 T cell receptor beta chains share one sample of origin, sequenced in a study of blood T cell repertoires in COVID-19. The assay was immunoSEQ multiplex PCR, and TCRdb's table has in-frame clones only and misses some. Here the sample spans fewer than 400,000 clones, more than 75% being singletons. The sequenced sample was PBMCs or T cells enriched from blood (not recorded which). The source is a man aged 25 to 45 who had recovered from COVID-19.

This rearrangement joins TRBV10-3 to TRBJ2-3, with 16 bases matching TRBD2. The germline CDR1 and CDR2 sequences are ENHRY and SYGVKD. V was pared by 6 bases and J by 1 base, with 7 bases of the junction left unmatched. The CDR3 length is 18 residues. CDR3 nucleotides: TGTGCCATCAGATCGGGACTAGCGGGGGGGATGGGCACAGATACGCAGTATTTT. Protein: CAIRSGLAGGMGTDTQYF.

Only one count was recorded for this clone. V and J are TRBV7-2 and TRBJ1-1; D is perhaps TRBD1 (6 bases). The CDR3 is 13 residues long. V was trimmed by 2 bases and J by 4 bases, leaving 8 bases between them. The germline V gene encodes CDR1 SGHTA and CDR2 FQGNSA. As DNA, the CDR3 is TGTGCCAGCAGCTTATGGGGGCCCACTGAAGCTTTCTTT. This translates into CASSLWGPTEAFF.

The chain joins TRBV19 to TRBJ1-2, with a weak D call TRBD1 (6 bases). V was cut by 3 bases and J by 0 bases, with 14 bases left in between. Per the germline V gene, CDR1 is LNHDA and CDR2 is SQIVND (reference sequence). The CDR3 consists of 16 residues. CDR3 nucleotide sequence: TGTGCCAGTAGTATCTACGACAGGTCCCCTAACTATGGCTACACCTTC. Its translation is CASSIYDRSPNYGYTF.

This clone appeared a few times. CDR3: CASTSFRDRGSNQPQHF. DNA of the CDR3: TGTGCCAGCACCTCCTTTCGGGACAGGGGGAGCAATCAGCCCCAGCATTTT. The chain has TRBV28 and TRBJ1-5; 11 nucleotides agree with TRBD1. V was pared by 7 bases and J by 1 base, with 9 bases of the junction left unmatched. The germline CDR1 and CDR2 sequences are MDHEN and SYDVKM. The CDR3 totals 17 residues.

The chain links TRBV29-1 to TRBJ2-1; 14 bases agree with TRBD2. Germline V gene data show CDR1 as SQVTM and CDR2 as ANQGSEA. This CDR3 is built from 18 residues. V shed 4 bases, J shed 5 bases, and the junction held 13 bases outside the gene matches. CDR3 protein: CSVAGGLAGVVRDNEQFF. In nucleotides, the CDR3 is TGCAGCGTTGCGGGGGGACTAGCGGGAGTGGTTAGGGACAATGAGCAGTTCTTC.